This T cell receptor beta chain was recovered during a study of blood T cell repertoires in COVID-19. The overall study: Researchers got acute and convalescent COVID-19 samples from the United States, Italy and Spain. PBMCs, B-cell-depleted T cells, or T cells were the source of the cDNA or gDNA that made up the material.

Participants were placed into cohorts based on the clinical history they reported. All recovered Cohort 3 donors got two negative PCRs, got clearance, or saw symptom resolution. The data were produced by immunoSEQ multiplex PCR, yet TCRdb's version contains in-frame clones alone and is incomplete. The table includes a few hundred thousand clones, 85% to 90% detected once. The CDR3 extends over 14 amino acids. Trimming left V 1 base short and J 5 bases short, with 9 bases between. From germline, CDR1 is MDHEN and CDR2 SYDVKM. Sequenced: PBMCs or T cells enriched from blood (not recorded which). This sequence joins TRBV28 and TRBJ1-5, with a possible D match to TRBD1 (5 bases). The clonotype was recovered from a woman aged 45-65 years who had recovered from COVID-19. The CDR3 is CASSLSGIYQPQHF. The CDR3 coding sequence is TGTGCCAGCAGTTTATCAGGGATTTATCAGCCCCAGCATTTT.